This passage covers 5 T cell receptor beta chains from one sample sequenced in a study of CD8 T cells in ankylosing spondylitis. Via MiXCR, TCRdb re-called the 5' RACE reads, giving one row per CDR3 protein. The sample lists fewer than 180,000 distinct CDR3 sequences, 40% to 50% occurring once. Input material: synovial fluid, either unsorted or a sorted T cell fraction (not recorded which). These receptors all stem from a male donor with ankylosing spondylitis.

The rearrangement links TRBV20-1 to TRBJ2-1, with D tentatively TRBD2 (5 bases). The V and J ends lost 2 bases and 9 bases respectively, with 23 bases between them. Per germline, CDR1 DFQATT and CDR2 SNEGSKA (reference sequence). The CDR3 runs to 16 residues. The CDR3: CSARSGLVRRHGEQFF. CDR3 DNA sequence: TGCAGTGCTAGATCTGGACTCGTCCGTCGGCACGGTGAGCAGTTCTTC.

This clonotype was picked up one time. The chain has TRBV27 and TRBJ2-7; D is tentatively TRBD1 or TRBD2 (5 bases each). The germline V gene has CDR1 MNHEY and CDR2 SMNVEV (reference sequence). The V end lost 5 bases, the J end lost 9 bases, and 20 bases lay between the germline ends. This CDR3 is built from 14 residues. Here the CDR3 reads CASSPGTPGLPQYF. DNA of the CDR3: TGTGCCAGCAGTCCCGGGACCCCGGGGCTCCCGCAGTACTTC.

The V and J genes are TRBV4-3 and TRBJ2-3, with 10 bases matching TRBD1. The V gene's germline CDR1 is LGHNA and CDR2 YSLEER. V was clipped by 0 bases and J by 3 bases; unmatched bases: 6. The CDR3 spans 17 residues. This CDR3 reads CASSQEKGTGVTDTQYF. The CDR3 DNA is TGCGCCAGCAGCCAAGAAAAAGGGACAGGGGTGACAGATACGCAGTATTTT.

The chain carries TRBV7-9 and TRBJ2-3; D possibly corresponds to TRBD2 (6 bases). The V gene's germline CDR1 is SEHNR and CDR2 FQNEAQ (reference sequence). The V gene lost 4 bases and the J gene lost 6 bases, with 17 bases spanning the gap. This CDR3 is 15 amino acids long. For the CDR3, the DNA is TGTGCCAGCAGCTCCCGGGACTTCGCCCCGGATACGCAGTATTTT. Residues: CASSSRDFAPDTQYF.

This chain connects TRBV2 to TRBJ1-6; D remains ambiguous. CDR1 and CDR2 (germline): SNHLY, FYNNEI. Deletions cut 1 base from V and 5 bases from J, with 6 bases between. This CDR3 spans 14 amino acids. The CDR3 DNA reads as TGTGCCAGCAGTGAAGAAAGCAATAATTCACCCCTCCACTTT. Amino acids: CASSEESNNSPLHF.